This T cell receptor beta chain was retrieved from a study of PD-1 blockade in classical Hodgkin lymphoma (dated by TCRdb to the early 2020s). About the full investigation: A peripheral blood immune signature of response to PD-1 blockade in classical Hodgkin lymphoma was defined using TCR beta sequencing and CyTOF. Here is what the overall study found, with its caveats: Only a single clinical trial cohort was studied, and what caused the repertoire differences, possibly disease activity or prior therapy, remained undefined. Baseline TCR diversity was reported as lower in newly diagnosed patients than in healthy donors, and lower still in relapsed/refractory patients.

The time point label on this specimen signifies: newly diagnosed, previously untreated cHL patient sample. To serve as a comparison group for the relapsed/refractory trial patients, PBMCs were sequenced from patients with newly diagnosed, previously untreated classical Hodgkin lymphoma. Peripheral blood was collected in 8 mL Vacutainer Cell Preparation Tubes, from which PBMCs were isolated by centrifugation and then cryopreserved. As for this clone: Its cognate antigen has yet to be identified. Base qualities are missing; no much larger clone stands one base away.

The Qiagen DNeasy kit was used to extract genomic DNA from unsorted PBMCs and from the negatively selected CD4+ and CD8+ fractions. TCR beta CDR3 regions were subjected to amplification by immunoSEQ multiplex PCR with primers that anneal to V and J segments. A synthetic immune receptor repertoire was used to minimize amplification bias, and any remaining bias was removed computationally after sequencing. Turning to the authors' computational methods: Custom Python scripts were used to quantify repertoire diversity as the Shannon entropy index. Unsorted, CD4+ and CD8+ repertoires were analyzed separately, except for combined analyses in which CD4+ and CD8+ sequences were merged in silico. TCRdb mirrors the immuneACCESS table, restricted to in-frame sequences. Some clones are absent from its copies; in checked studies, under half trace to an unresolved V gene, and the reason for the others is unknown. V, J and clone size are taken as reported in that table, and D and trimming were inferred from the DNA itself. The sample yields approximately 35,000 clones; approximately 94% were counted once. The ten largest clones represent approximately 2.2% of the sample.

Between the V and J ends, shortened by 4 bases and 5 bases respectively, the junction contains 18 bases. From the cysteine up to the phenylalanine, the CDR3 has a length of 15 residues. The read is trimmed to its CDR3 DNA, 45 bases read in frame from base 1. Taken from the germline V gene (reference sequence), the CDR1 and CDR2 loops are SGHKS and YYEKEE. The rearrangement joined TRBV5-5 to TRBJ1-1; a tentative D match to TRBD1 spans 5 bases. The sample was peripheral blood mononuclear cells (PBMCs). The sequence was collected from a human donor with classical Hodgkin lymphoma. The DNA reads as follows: TGTGCCAGCAGCGGGGGGACGGAGGCGCCTACTGAAGCTTTCTTT. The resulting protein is CASSGGTEAPTEAFF.